This T cell receptor beta chain stems from a study of Tregs in tolerant kidney transplant recipients. Profiling relied on immunoSEQ multiplex PCR, and the TCRdb table lists in-frame clones only, not all of them. The sample shows 68,000 or so clones, 84% of them seen only once. The clonotype comes from a human donor in good health. Sequencing was carried out using CD4+ T cells from blood.

The CDR3 protein is CASSTGLGYNGYTF. In nucleotides, the CDR3 is TGTGCCAGCAGTACCGGGCTTGGGTATAATGGCTACACCTTC. The V and J genes are TRBV5-4 and TRBJ1-2; D ambiguous. This CDR3 is 14 amino acids long. Germline V lookup: CDR1 SGHNT, CDR2 YYREEE (reference sequence). Trimming removed 5 bases from V and 6 bases from J, with 17 bases in between.